Detailed here is one TCR beta chain. This sample stems from a study of blood T cell repertoires in COVID-19. Looking at the study overall: Whether acute or convalescent, the COVID-19 samples came from the United States, Italy and Spain. From T cells, B-cell-depleted T cells, or PBMCs came the material, which was cDNA or gDNA.

As processed by the authors: The assay estimated nucleated cells by amplifying reference gene primers. Clones were sequenced by immunoSEQ multiplex PCR, and TCRdb holds only the in-frame ones, with some missing. Clone size and V and J calls were adopted from that table, with D and trimming inferred from the DNA. This table holds about 120,000 clones, more than 70% found once. Germline loops: CDR1 SGHVS, CDR2 FQNEAQ. V trimming: 5 bases; J trimming: 7 bases; junction bases outside the gene matches: 7. This CDR3 spans 14 amino acids. The source is a human donor in a cohort sampled during active COVID-19. V and J are TRBV7-8 and TRBJ1-2; TRBD1 aligns across 10 bases. Sequences were obtained from peripheral blood. CDR3 region: CASSLSGTGVGYTF. For the CDR3, the DNA is TGTGCCAGCAGCCTTTCCGGGACAGGGGTTGGCTACACCTTC.